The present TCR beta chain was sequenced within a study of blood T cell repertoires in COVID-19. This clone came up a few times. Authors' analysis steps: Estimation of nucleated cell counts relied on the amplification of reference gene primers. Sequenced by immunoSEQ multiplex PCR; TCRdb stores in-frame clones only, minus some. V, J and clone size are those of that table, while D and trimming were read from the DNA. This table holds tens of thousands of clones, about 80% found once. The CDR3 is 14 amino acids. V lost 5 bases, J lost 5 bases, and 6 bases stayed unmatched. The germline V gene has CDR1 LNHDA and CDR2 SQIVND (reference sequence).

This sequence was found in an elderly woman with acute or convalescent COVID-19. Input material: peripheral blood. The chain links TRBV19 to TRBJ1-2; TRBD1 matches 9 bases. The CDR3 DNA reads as TGTGCCAGTAGTGTCGGACAGGGGAGTTATGGCTACACCTTC. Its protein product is CASSVGQGSYGYTF.